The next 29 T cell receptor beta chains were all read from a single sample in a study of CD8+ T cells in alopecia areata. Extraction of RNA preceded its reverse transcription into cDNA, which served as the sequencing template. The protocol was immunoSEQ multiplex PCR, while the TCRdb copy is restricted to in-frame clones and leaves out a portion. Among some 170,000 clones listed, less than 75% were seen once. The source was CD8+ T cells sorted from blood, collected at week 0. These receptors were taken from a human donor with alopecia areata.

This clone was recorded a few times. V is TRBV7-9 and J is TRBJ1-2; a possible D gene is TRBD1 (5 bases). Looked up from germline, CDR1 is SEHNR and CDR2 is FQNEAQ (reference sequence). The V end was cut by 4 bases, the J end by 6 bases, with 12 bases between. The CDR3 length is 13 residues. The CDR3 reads CASSSFVRDGYTF. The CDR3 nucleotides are TGTGCCAGCAGCTCATTTGTCAGGGATGGCTACACCTTC.

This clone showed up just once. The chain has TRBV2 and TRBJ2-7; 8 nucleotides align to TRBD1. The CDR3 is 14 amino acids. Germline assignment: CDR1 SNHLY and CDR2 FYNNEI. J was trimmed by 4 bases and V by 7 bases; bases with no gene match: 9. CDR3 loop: CASNTGTGPYEQYF. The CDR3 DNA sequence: TGTGCCAGCAACACCGGGACAGGCCCATACGAGCAGTACTTC.

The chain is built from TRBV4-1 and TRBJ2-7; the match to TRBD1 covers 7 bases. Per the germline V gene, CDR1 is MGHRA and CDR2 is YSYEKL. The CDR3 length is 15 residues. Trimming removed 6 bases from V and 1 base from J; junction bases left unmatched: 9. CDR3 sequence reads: CASREGAGSSYEQYF. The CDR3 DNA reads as TGCGCCAGCAGAGAGGGGGCAGGGTCTTCCTACGAGCAGTACTTC.

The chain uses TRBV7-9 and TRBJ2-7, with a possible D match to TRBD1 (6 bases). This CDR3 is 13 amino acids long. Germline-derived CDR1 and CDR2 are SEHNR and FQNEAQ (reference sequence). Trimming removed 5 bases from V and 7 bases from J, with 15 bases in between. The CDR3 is CASSTTGSGEQYF. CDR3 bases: TGTGCCAGCAGCACCACAGGGTCCGGAGAGCAGTACTTC.

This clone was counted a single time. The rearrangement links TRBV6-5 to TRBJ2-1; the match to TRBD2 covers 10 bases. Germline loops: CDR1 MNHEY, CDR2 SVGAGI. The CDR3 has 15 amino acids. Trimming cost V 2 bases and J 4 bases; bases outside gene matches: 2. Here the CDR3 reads CASSYQLAGYNEQFF. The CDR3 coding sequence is TGTGCCAGCAGTTACCAACTAGCGGGGTACAATGAGCAGTTCTTC.

CDR3 in amino acids: CASSQMGLAGSTYEQYF. As DNA, the CDR3 is TGCGCCAGCAGCCAAATGGGACTAGCGGGTTCTACCTACGAGCAGTACTTC. The chain combines TRBV4-1 with TRBJ2-7; 12 nucleotides agree with TRBD2. Germline V gene sequence: CDR1 MGHRA, CDR2 YSYEKL. V dropped 2 bases and J dropped 2; count of bases not matched to a gene: 7. CDR3 size: 17 residues.

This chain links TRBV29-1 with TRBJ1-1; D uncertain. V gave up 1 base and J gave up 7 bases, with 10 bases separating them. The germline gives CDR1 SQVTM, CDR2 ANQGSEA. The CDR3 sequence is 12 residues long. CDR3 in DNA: TGCAGCGTTGAAGCGGGCAGATATGAAGCTTTCTTT. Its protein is CSVEAGRYEAFF.

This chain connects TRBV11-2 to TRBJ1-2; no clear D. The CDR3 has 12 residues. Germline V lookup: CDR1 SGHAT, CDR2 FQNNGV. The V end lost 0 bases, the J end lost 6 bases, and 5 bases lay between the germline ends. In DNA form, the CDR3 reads TGTGCCAGCAGCTTAGATGGGGATGGCTACACCTTC. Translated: CASSLDGDGYTF.

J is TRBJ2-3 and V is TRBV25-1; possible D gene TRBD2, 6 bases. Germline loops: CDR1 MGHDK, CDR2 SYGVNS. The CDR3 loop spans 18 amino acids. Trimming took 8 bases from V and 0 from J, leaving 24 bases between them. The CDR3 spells CASQVPGGMAGSTDTQYF. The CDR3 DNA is TGTGCCAGCCAAGTTCCTGGAGGGATGGCGGGCAGCACAGATACGCAGTATTTT.

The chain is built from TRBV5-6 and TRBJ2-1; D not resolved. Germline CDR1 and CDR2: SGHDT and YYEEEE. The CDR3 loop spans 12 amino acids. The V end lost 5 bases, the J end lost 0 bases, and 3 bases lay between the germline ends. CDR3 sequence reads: CASSFSYNEQFF. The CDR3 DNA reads TGTGCCAGCAGTTTCTCCTACAATGAGCAGTTCTTC.

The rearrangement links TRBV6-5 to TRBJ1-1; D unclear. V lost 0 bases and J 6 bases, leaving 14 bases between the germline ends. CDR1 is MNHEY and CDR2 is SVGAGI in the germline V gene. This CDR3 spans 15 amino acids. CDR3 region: CASSYSEGAGSEAFF. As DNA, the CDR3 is TGTGCCAGCAGTTACTCAGAGGGCGCGGGGTCTGAAGCTTTCTTT.

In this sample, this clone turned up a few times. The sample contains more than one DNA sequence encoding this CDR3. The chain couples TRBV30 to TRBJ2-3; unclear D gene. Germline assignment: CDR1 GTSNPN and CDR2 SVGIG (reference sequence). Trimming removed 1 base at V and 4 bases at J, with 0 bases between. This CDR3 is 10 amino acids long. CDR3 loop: CAWSADTQYF. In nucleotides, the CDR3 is TGTGCCTGGAGTGCAGATACGCAGTATTTT.

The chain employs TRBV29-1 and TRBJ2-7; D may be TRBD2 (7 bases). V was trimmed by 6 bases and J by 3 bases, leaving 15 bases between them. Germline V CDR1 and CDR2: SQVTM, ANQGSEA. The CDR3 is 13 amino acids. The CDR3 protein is CSVGPGDYYEQYF. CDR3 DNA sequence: TGCAGCGTGGGACCAGGGGACTACTACGAGCAGTACTTC.

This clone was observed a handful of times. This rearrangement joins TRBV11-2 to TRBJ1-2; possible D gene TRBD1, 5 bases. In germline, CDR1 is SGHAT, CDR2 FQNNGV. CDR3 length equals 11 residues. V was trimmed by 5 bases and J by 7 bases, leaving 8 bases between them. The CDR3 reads CASSMQGGYTF. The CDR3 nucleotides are TGTGCCAGCAGCATGCAGGGTGGCTACACCTTC.

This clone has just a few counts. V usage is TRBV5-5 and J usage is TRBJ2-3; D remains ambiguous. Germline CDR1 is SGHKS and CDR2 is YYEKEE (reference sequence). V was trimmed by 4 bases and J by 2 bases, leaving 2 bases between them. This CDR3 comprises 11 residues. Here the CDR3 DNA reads TGTGCCAGCAGCCTCACAGATACGCAGTATTTT. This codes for CASSLTDTQYF.

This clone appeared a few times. The CDR3 sequence is CASSPLGQGEETQYF. In DNA, the CDR3 is TGCGCCAGCAGCCCGCTAGGACAGGGGGAAGAGACCCAGTACTTC. The chain couples TRBV5-1 to TRBJ2-5; 10 bases are a match to TRBD1. This CDR3 is 15 amino acids long. V gave up 4 bases and J gave up 3 bases; unmatched junction bases: 6. In germline, CDR1 is SGHRS, CDR2 YFSETQ.

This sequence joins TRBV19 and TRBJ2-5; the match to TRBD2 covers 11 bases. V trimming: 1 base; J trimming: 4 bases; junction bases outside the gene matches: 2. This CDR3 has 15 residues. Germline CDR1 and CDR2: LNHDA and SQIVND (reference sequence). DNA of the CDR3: TGTGCCAGTAGTATAGGTGGGACTAGCGGAGAGACCCAGTACTTC. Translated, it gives CASSIGGTSGETQYF.

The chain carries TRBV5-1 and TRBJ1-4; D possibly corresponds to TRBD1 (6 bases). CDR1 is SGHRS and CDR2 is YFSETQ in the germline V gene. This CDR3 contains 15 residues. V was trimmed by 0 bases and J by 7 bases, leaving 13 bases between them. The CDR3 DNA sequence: TGCGCCAGCAGCTTGGATCTGGGGGCGACTGAAAAACTGTTTTTT. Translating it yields CASSLDLGATEKLFF.

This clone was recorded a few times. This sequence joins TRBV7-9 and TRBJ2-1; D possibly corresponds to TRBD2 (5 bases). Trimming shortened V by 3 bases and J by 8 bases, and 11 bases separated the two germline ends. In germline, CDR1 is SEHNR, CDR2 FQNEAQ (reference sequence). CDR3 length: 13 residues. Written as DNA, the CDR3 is TGTGCCAGCAGCTTCGCACGGGGTGATGAGCAGTTCTTC. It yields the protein CASSFARGDEQFF.

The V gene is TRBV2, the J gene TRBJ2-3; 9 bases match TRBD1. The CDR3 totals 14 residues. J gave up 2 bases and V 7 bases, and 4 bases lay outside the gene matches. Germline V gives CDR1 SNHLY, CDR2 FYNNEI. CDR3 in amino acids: CASKWTGDTDTQYF. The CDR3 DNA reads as TGTGCCAGCAAGTGGACAGGGGACACAGATACGCAGTATTTT.

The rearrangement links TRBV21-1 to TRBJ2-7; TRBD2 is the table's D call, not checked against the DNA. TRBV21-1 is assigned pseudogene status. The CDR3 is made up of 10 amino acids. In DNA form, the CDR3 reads TGTGCCAGCAGCCTCTACGAGCAGTACTTC. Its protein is CASSLYEQYF.

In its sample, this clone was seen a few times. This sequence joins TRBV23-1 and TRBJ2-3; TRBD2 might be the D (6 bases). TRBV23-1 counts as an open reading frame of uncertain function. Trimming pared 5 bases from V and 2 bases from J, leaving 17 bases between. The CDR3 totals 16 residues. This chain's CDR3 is CASSKEVEGITDTQYF. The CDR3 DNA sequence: TGCGCCAGCAGTAAAGAGGTGGAGGGGATCACAGATACGCAGTATTTT.

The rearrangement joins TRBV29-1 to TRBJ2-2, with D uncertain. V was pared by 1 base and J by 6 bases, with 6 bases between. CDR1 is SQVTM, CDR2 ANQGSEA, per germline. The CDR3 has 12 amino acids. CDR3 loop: CSVEGGAGELFF. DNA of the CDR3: TGCAGCGTTGAAGGCGGCGCCGGGGAGCTGTTTTTT.

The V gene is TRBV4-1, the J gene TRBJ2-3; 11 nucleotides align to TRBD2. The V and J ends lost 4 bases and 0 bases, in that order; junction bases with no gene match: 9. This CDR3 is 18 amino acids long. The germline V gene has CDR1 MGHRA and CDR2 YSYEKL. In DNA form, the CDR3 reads TGCGCCAGCAGCCGCGCACAGGGACTAGCGGTAAGCACAGATACGCAGTATTTT. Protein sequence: CASSRAQGLAVSTDTQYF.

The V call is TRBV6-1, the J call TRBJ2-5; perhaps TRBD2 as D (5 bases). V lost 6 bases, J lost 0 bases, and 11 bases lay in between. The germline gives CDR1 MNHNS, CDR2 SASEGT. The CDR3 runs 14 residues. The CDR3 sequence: CASSKGDNQETQYF. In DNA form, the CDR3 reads TGTGCCAGCAGCAAGGGAGACAACCAAGAGACCCAGTACTTC.

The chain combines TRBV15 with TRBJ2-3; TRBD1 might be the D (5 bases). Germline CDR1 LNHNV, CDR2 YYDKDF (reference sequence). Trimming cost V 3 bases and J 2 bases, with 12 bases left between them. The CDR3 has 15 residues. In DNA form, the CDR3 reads TGTGCCACCAGCAGGACTGGACAAGACACAGATACGCAGTATTTT. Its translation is CATSRTGQDTDTQYF.

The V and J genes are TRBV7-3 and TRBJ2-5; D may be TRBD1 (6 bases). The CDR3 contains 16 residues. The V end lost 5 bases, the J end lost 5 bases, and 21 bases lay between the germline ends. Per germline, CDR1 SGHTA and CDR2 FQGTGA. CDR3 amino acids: CASSPDSGTNLETQYF. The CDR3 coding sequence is TGTGCCAGCAGCCCCGACTCCGGGACAAACTTGGAGACCCAGTACTTC.

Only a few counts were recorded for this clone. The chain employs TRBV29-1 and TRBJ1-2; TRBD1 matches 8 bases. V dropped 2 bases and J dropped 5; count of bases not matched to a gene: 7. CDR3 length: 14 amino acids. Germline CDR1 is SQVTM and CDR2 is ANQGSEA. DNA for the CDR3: TGCAGCGTTGAAATTTGGACAGGGACGTATGGCTACACCTTC. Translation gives CSVEIWTGTYGYTF. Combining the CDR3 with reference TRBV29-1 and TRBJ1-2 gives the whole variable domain SAVISQKPSRDICQRGTSLTIQCQVDSQVTMMFWYRQQPGQSLTLIATANQGSEATYESGFVIDKFPISRPNLTFSTLTVSNMSPEDSSIYLCSVEIWTGTYGYTFGSGTRLTVV.

In DNA, the CDR3 is TGTGCCTGGGAGGCCCGAGAGGGGTCCTACGAGCAGTACTTC. This gives the protein CAWEAREGSYEQYF. The V call is TRBV30, the J call TRBJ2-7; TRBD1 or TRBD2 may be the D gene (5 bases each). The CDR3 is made up of 14 amino acids. Germline CDR1 and CDR2: GTSNPN and SVGIG (reference sequence). V lost 5 bases and J 1 base, leaving 15 bases between the germline ends.